A selection of T cell receptor beta chains follows, all from one sample in a study of beta chain features in type 1 diabetes. Clones were read by immunoSEQ multiplex PCR, and TCRdb kept only the in-frame ones, dropping some. The sample lists around 130,000 clones, approximately 10% occurring once. Sequencing input: central memory CD4+ T cells from blood. The receptors shown here come from a man younger than 45 with type 1 diabetes. CDR3s leave out the opening cysteine and the closing phenylalanine or tryptophan.

CDR3 protein,J gene,CDR3 length,V gene
ASSVARGSGTDTQY,TRBJ2-3,14,TRBV9
ASSLRWNSASETQY,TRBJ2-5,14,TRBV5-1
SVRGRVDSEKLF,TRBJ1-4,12,TRBV29-1
ASSLGQGARQPQH,TRBJ1-5,13,TRBV28
ASSLISGGAETQY,TRBJ2-5,13,TRBV5-4
SVARTDREDGYT,TRBJ1-2,12,TRBV29-1
ASSLGSSTDTQY,TRBJ2-3,12,TRBV7-9
ASRLAGATDTQY,TRBJ2-3,12,TRBV27
SGTAGKTEAF,TRBJ1-1,10,TRBV29-1
ASQQGSWETQY,TRBJ2-5,11,TRBV6-1
ASIDGVGAYGYT,TRBJ1-2,12,TRBV28
ASSPRGQADTQY,TRBJ2-3,12,TRBV18
ASSFLLAGGGSQETQY,TRBJ2-5,16,TRBV5-1
ASSQPGGEGDTQY,TRBJ2-3,13,TRBV19
AKTGGWGEKLF,TRBJ1-4,11,TRBV25-1
ASSGTGSTGELF,TRBJ2-2,12,TRBV10-1
SAGGVRSTDTQY,TRBJ2-3,12,TRBV29-1
ASSERQGYFYGYT,TRBJ1-2,13,TRBV6-5
ASSYSRGVDKKLF,TRBJ1-4,13,TRBV6-5
ASSLYDTDHGYT,TRBJ1-2,12,TRBV18
ASSPGTGSGGYT,TRBJ1-2,12,TRBV18
ASSLGLSTDTQY,TRBJ2-3,12,TRBV7-9
ASSGVGEGKLF,TRBJ1-4,11,TRBV2
ASSSQGYEQY,TRBJ2-7,10,TRBV5-1
ASSVDLAEDTQY,TRBJ2-3,12,TRBV9
ATRTSGVGNEQF,TRBJ2-1,12,TRBV19
ASSLSDRAGEKLF,TRBJ1-4,13,TRBV7-9
SGETGGTEAF,TRBJ1-1,10,TRBV29-1
ASSPSGGNSPLH,TRBJ1-6,12,TRBV18
ASSQDSFEKLF,TRBJ1-4,11,TRBV5-1
ASSPQTGDYGYT,TRBJ1-2,12,TRBV7-2
AAGTGGAGANVLT,TRBJ2-6,13,TRBV7-2
ASSVGQGNTGELF,TRBJ2-2,13,TRBV2
SVDEPLFRAEAF,TRBJ1-1,12,TRBV29-1
ASSLSSGTTNTGELF,TRBJ2-2,15,TRBV5-6
ASRIAGVNTGELF,TRBJ2-2,13,TRBV7-8
ASSVGLAQDTQY,TRBJ2-3,12,TRBV5-6
ASSLTTGLETQY,TRBJ2-5,12,TRBV28
ASSQDPLSREQY,TRBJ2-5,12,TRBV4-2
ASRFRREQETQY,TRBJ2-5,12,TRBV12-2
SVTGDPNQPQH,TRBJ1-5,11,TRBV29-1
ASSLWPDQPQH,TRBJ1-5,11,TRBV7-2
ASSSQGPGELF,TRBJ2-2,11,TRBV7-2
ASSQDPGGAGEQF,TRBJ2-1,13,TRBV4-2
ASSLGSGINEQF,TRBJ2-1,12,TRBV7-9
ASSQYGAVIRSGANVLT,TRBJ2-6,17,TRBV4-3
AWENPGIAKNIQY,TRBJ2-4,13,TRBV30
ASSQLSGGLGSYNEQF,TRBJ2-1,16,TRBV9
ASSLRGPNYGYT,TRBJ1-2,12,TRBV7-9
ASSPTGGAPDTGELF,TRBJ2-2,15,TRBV18
ASTPQGSYNEQF,TRBJ2-1,12,TRBV7-2
ASTRRGEAGTQY,TRBJ2-5,12,TRBV5-4
ASSKDRSNTEAF,TRBJ1-1,12,TRBV6-5
ASNRGTGERGYT,TRBJ1-2,12,TRBV7-9
ASSALKRGNQPQH,TRBJ1-5,13,TRBV28